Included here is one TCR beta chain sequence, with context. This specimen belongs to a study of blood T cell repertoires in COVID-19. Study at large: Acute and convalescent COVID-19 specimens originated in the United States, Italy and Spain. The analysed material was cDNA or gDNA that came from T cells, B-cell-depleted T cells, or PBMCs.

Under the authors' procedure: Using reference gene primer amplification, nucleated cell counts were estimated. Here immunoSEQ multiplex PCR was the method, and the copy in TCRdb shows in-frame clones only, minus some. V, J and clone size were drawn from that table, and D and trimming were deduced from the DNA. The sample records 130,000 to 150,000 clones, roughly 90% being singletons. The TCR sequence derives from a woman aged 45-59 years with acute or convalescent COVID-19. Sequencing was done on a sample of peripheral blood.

This CDR3 is CASSAGTPVDTQYF. Here the CDR3 DNA reads TGTGCCAGCTCGGCCGGGACACCAGTAGATACGCAGTATTTT. The chain is built from TRBV18 and TRBJ2-3; maybe TRBD1 (6 bases). CDR3 size: 14 residues. Germline CDR1 KGHSH, CDR2 LQKENI. Trimming took off 6 bases at V and 5 bases at J, with 15 bases between the two ends.